These T cell receptor beta chains were read from a single sample in a study of Graves' ophthalmopathy and Graves' hyperthyroidism. TCRdb re-analysed the multiplex PCR reads in MiXCR, keeping a single row per CDR3 protein. This sample has some 380,000 distinct CDR3 sequences, with over 15% found just once. The sample consisted of peripheral blood. The receptors derive from a woman aged 18-30 years with stable Graves' hyperthyroidism. Each CDR3 is given with its conserved first and last residue. A D gene is named only where the DNA matches it firmly. The size of a clone is reported for some rows only, either as once, few or many, or as a class for expanded clones.

TRBV11-2	TRBD1	many	TRBJ1-1	TGTGCCAGCAACCTGGACAGGGATGAAGGGGCTTTCTTT	CASNLDRDEGAFF
TRBV7-3	NA	many	TRBJ1-1	TGTGCCAGCAGCTTAAGGTGGAATTTCGTGTGGACTGAAGCTTTCTTT	CASSLRWNFVWTEAFF
TRBV9	NA	many	TRBJ1-2	TGTGCCAGCAGCGTAGGCACGGGAAGGGCCAGCCCTGACTATGGCTACACCTTC	CASSVGTGRASPDYGYTF
TRBV7-9	TRBD1	many	TRBJ2-7	TGTGCCAGCCAGGGGGACTCCTACGAGCAGTACTTC	CASQGDSYEQYF
TRBV12-3/TRBV12-4	TRBD1	NA	TRBJ1-2	TGTGCCATACGACAGGGGGTCGTCTATGGCTACACCTTC	CAIRQGVVYGYTF
TRBV7-9	NA	many	TRBJ2-5	TGTGCCAGCAGCCGCCCCGGAGGGACGGGAGAGACCCAGTACTTC	CASSRPGGTGETQYF
TRBV29-1	TRBD1	NA	TRBJ2-7	TGCAGCGTCGCGGACAGGGGATCCTACGAGCAGTACTTC	CSVADRGSYEQYF
TRBV19	NA	many	TRBJ2-2	TGTGCCAGTAGATACGACCCGGGACAGAACACCGGGGAGCTGTTTTTT	CASRYDPGQNTGELFF
TRBV18	NA	many	TRBJ2-7	TGTGCCAGCTCACCCCGGGGTAGTCGCTACGAGCAGTACTTC	CASSPRGSRYEQYF
TRBV19	TRBD1	many	TRBJ1-1	TGTGCCAGTAAGAACAGGGGGCGGACTGAAGCTTTCTTT	CASKNRGRTEAFF
TRBV12-3/TRBV12-4	NA	many	TRBJ1-5	TGTGCCAGCAGCCCAGGACGGCCAGCCCTTTTGCCCCAGCATTTT	CASSPGRPALLPQHF
TRBV2	NA	many	TRBJ1-1	TGTGCCAGCAGTGACACTGAAGCTTTCTTT	CASSDTEAFF
TRBV5-1	NA	many	TRBJ1-2	TGCGCCAGCAGCTCCGACGGGGGTCGTGGCTACACCTTC	CASSSDGGRGYTF
TRBV6-2/TRBV6-3	NA	many	TRBJ2-2	TGTGCCAGCAAAGGTTTGGAAGACGGGGAGCTGTTTTTT	CASKGLEDGELFF
TRBV6-1	NA	many	TRBJ1-5	TGTGCCAGCAGTCCCCCCCGGGGCTATCAGCCCCAGCATTTT	CASSPPRGYQPQHF
TRBV6-5	NA	many	TRBJ2-7	TGTGCCAGCAGTTACGAGGGCTCCTACGAGCAGTACTTC	CASSYEGSYEQYF
TRBV25-1	NA	many	TRBJ2-4	TGTGCCAGCAGTGAAGGTGACGGTAGAAAAAACATTCAGTACTTC	CASSEGDGRKNIQYF
TRBV12-3/TRBV12-4	NA	NA	TRBJ1-1	TGTGCCAGCCCCCTCCGGGCGAACACTGAAGCTTTCTTT	CASPLRANTEAFF
TRBV29-1	NA	many	TRBJ1-2	TGCAGCGTCCGGGGATCCGGCTACACCTTC	CSVRGSGYTF
TRBV20-1	NA	many	TRBJ1-5	TGCAGTGCATCTAGGGATGTGAACGGCAATCAGCCCCAGCATTTT	CSASRDVNGNQPQHF
TRBV11-2	TRBD2	many	TRBJ2-7	TGTGCCAGCAGCTCCCTCCTAGCGGGGGTAGTCGAGCAGTACTTC	CASSSLLAGVVEQYF
TRBV6-2/TRBV6-3	TRBD1	many	TRBJ2-7	TGTGCCAGCAGCCCCGAGGGACAGGGGATCTACGAGCAGTACTTC	CASSPEGQGIYEQYF
TRBV4-2	NA	many	TRBJ2-3	TGTGCCAGCAGCCAAGTCGCCGGCCCCACAGATACGCAGTATTTT	CASSQVAGPTDTQYF
TRBV12-3/TRBV12-4	TRBD1	once	TRBJ1-1	TGTGCCAGCAGTATCTGGGACAGGGACACTGAAGCTTTCTTT	CASSIWDRDTEAFF